Listed here are 9 T cell receptor beta chains from one sample, sequenced in a study of T cells in women clearing cervical HPV infection. Assay: immunoSEQ multiplex PCR; the TCRdb copy retains only in-frame clones and omits some. This repertoire comprises about 31,000 clones; its ten largest clones make up around 8%. Material: blood buffy coat. The receptors stem from a woman aged 18-70 years with a cervical HPV16 infection that either progressed to CIN3+ or cleared (not recorded which).

As regards this clone: The read ends 3 residues shy of where the CDR3 ends; the end is completed using the germline J gene. V gene TRBV20-1 combines with J gene TRBJ1-6, with 9 bases lining up with TRBD1. Germline V gene sequence: CDR1 DFQATT, CDR2 SNEGSKA (reference sequence). Trimming cost V 3 bases and J 5 bases; bases outside gene matches: 5. The CDR3 covers 15 residues. CDR3: CSASYRTGDNSPLHF. Partial CDR3 DNA: TGCAGTGCTAGTTACCGGACAGGGGATAATTCACCC.

As to this clone: The missing CDR3 end, 3 residues past where the read stops, is filled in from the germline J gene. This rearrangement joins TRBV15 to TRBJ2-5, with D possibly being TRBD1 (5 bases). V was trimmed by 1 base and J by 2 bases, leaving 5 bases between them. CDR1 is LNHNV and CDR2 is YYDKDF in the germline V gene (reference sequence). This CDR3 has 13 amino acids. CDR3 bases read: TGTGCCACCAGCAGAGGACAGCAAGAGACC. This encodes CATSRGQQET. The whole CDR3 protein is CATSRGQQETQYF.

A word on this clone: The DNA ends 3 residues before the CDR3 does, and the rest of the CDR3 is filled in from the germline J gene. The V gene is TRBV2, the J gene TRBJ2-7; 10 bases align to TRBD1. The length of the CDR3 is 13 residues. V was clipped by 4 bases and J by 5 bases; unmatched bases: 2. Germline V gene data show CDR1 as SNHLY and CDR2 as FYNNEI. CDR3 bases read: TGTGCCAGCAGTGTGACAGGGGGCAACGAG. This sequence encodes CASSVTGGNE. The whole CDR3 region reads CASSVTGGNEQYF.

Concerning this clone: From the germline J gene comes the end of the CDR3, since the read stops 3 residues before it. J is TRBJ1-5 and V is TRBV5-6, with D possibly matching TRBD1 (5 bases). Germline CDR1 and CDR2: SGHDT and YYEEEE. Trimming removed 0 bases at V and 2 bases at J, with 9 bases between. The CDR3 consists of 15 residues. The sequenced CDR3 bases are TGTGCCAGCAGCTTGGCGACAGAGGGCAATCAGCCC. Encoded protein: CASSLATEGNQP. The entire CDR3 is CASSLATEGNQPQHF.

CDR3 loop: CARSAQPQHF. The covered CDR3 bases are TGTGCCAGATCAGCGCAGCCC. The gene calls are TRBV19 and TRBJ1-5; the D is unclear. Sequencing ends 3 residues short of the CDR3 end; the germline J gene provides the rest. In germline, CDR1 is LNHDA, CDR2 SQIVND (reference sequence). V gave up 9 bases and J gave up 7 bases, with 7 bases separating them. CDR3 length equals 10 residues. Full variable domain (rest looked up from reference TRBV19 and TRBJ1-5): DGGITQSPKYLFRKEGQNVTLSCEQNLNHDAMYWYRQDPGQGLRLIYYSQIVNDFQKGDIAEGYSVSREKKESFPLTVTSAQKNPTAFYLCARSAQPQHFGDGTRLSIL.

As regards this clone: The CDR3 is cut off 3 residues early in the read; its end comes from the germline J gene. This sequence joins TRBV5-6 and TRBJ2-3; D may be TRBD1 (6 bases). This CDR3 has 15 residues. Germline CDR1 SGHDT, CDR2 YYEEEE. The part of the CDR3 DNA that was read is TGTGCCAGCAGCGGAAACCCAGGGGTAGGGGAGACG. Translating gives CASSGNPGVGET. The complete CDR3 reads CASSGNPGVGETQYF.

CDR3 in amino acids: CATREDSSYEQYF. The sequenced part of the CDR3 DNA is TGTGCCACCAGAGAGGACAGCTCCTACGAG. The chain combines TRBV19 with TRBJ2-7; D may be TRBD1 (6 bases). The observed sequence ends 3 residues before the CDR3 terminus, with the missing tail filled in from the germline J gene. V lost 10 bases to trimming and J lost 0 bases, with 13 bases between them. Germline CDR1 is LNHDA and CDR2 is SQIVND (reference sequence). The CDR3 is 13 amino acids.

Note on this clone: The CDR3 end falls 3 residues outside the read, so it is completed with the germline J gene. The rearrangement links TRBV2 to TRBJ2-2; 10 bases match TRBD2. Unmatched junction bases numbered 4, after V lost 6 bases and J lost 0 bases. CDR3 length: 16 residues. The germline CDR1 and CDR2 sequences are SNHLY and FYNNEI. CDR3 DNA (partial): TGTGCCAGCAGACACCTAGCGGGGGCGAACACCGGGGAG. This gives the protein CASRHLAGANTGE. The entire CDR3 protein is CASRHLAGANTGELFF.

CDR3 region: CASSLSGVQPQHF. The DNA read from the CDR3 is TGTGCCAGCAGCTTATCAGGGGTCCAGCCC. This chain links TRBV7-2 with TRBJ1-5, with D tentatively TRBD1 (6 bases). The read gets to within 3 residues of the CDR3 end, and the germline J gene fills in the rest. Trimming removed 2 bases at V and 7 bases at J, with 9 bases between. CDR1 SGHTA and CDR2 FQGNSA come from the germline V gene. The CDR3 loop spans 13 amino acids.